This T cell receptor beta chain was sequenced during a study of identifying expanded T cells in peripheral blood. General study results and limits: Differentially abundant clones: around 1.2 between replicates, 15 to 17 at around 14 days, around 20 at four.

Method: immunoSEQ multiplex PCR; TCRdb's copy keeps in-frame clones and lacks some. The sample includes roughly 63,000 clones, roughly four fifths of them seen just once. Looked up from germline, CDR1 is SEHNR and CDR2 is FQNEAQ (reference sequence). Trimming removed 6 bases from V and 5 bases from J; junction bases left unmatched: 2. The length of the CDR3 is 12 residues. Comment on this clone: Its antigen is currently unknown.

No infections or other immune events were documented during collection. Sequencing was performed on blood. The rearrangement joins TRBV7-9 to TRBJ1-1; 8 bases are a match to TRBD1. The sequence was collected from a person aged 18 to 70 in good health. Written as DNA, the CDR3 is TGTGCCAGCAGGAACAGGGGGACTGAAGCTTTCTTT. As protein: CASRNRGTEAFF.